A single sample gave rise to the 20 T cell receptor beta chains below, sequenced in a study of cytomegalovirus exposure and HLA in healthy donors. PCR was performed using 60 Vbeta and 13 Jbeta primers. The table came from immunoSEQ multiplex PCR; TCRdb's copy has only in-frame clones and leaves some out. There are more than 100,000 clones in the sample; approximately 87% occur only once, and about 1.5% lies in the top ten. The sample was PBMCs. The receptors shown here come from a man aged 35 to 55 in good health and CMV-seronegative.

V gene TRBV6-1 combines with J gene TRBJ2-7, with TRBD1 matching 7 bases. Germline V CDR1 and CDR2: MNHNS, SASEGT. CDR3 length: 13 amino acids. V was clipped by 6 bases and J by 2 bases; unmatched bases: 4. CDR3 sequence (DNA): TGTGCCAGCAGCTGGGACAGAGCCTACGAGCAGTACTTC. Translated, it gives CASSWDRAYEQYF.

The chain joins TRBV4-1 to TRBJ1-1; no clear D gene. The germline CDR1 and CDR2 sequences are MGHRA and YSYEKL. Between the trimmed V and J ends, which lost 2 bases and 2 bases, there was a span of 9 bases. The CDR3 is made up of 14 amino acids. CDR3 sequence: CASSQQYPNTEAFF. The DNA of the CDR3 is TGCGCCAGCAGCCAACAGTATCCCAACACTGAAGCTTTCTTT.

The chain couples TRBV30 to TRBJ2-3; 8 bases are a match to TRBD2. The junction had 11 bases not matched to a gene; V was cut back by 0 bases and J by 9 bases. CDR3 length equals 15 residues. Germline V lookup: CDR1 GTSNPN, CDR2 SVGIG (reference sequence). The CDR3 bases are TGTGCCTGGAGTGTGAATAGCGGGGAGGCGGGCACGCAGTATTTT. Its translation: CAWSVNSGEAGTQYF.

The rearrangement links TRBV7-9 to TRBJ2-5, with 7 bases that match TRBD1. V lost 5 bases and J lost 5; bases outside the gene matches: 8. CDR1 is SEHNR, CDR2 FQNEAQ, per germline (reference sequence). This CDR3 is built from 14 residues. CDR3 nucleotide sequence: TGTGCCAGCAGCACCGCAGGGGGTGGGGAGACCCAGTACTTC. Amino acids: CASSTAGGGETQYF. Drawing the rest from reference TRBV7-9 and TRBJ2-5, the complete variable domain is DTGVSQNPRHKITKRGQNVTFRCDPISEHNRLYWYRQTLGQGPEFLTYFQNEAQLEKSRLLSDRFSAERPKGSFSTLEIQRTEQGDSAMYLCASSTAGGGETQYFGPGTRLLVL.

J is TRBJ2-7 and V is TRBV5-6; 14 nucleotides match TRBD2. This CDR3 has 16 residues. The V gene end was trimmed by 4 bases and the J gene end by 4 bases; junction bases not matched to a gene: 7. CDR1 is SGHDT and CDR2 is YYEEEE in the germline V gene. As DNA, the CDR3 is TGTGCCAGCAGCCGCAGACTAGCGGGAGGGCCGTACGAGCAGTACTTC. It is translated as CASSRRLAGGPYEQYF. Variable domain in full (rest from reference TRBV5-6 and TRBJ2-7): DAGVTQSPTHLIKTRGQQVTLRCSPKSGHDTVSWYQQALGQGPQFIFQYYEEEERQRGNFPDRFSGHQFPNYSSELNVNALLLGDSALYLCASSRRLAGGPYEQYFGPGTRLTVT.

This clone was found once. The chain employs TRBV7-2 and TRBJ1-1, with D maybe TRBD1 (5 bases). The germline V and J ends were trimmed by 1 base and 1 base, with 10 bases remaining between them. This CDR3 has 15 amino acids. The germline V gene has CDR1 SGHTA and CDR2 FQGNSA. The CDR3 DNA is TGTGCCAGCAGCTTAGGTTCAGGGTCGAACACTGAAGCTTTCTTT. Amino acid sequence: CASSLGSGSNTEAFF.

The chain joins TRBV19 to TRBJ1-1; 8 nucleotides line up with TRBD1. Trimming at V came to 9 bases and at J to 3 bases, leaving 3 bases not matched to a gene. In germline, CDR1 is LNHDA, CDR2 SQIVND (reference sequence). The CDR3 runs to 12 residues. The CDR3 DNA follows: TGTGCCAGCCTCAGGGGGCACACTGAAGCTTTCTTT. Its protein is CASLRGHTEAFF.

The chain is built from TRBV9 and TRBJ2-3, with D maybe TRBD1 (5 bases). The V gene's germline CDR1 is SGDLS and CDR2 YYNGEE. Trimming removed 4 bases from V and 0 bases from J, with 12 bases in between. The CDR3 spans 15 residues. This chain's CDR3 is CASSQSGISTDTQYF. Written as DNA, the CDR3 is TGTGCCAGCAGCCAGTCAGGGATTAGCACAGATACGCAGTATTTT.

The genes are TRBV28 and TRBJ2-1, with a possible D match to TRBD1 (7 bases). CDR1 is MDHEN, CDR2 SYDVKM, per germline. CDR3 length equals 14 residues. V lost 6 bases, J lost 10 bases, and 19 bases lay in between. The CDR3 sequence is CASRLTGSGAEQFF. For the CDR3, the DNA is TGTGCCAGCAGACTGACAGGGTCGGGGGCCGAGCAGTTCTTC.

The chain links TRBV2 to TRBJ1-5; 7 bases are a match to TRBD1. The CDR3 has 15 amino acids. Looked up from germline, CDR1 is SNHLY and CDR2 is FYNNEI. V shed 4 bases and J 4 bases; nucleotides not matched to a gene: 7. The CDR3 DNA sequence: TGTGCCAGCAGTGCGACAGGGCTTCGGAATCAGCCCCAGCATTTT. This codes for CASSATGLRNQPQHF.

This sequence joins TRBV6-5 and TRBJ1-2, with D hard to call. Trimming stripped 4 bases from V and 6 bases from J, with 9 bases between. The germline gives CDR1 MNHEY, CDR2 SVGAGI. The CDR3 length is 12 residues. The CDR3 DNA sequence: TGTGCCAGCAGTTCAGTCGGAGATGGCTACACCTTC. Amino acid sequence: CASSSVGDGYTF.

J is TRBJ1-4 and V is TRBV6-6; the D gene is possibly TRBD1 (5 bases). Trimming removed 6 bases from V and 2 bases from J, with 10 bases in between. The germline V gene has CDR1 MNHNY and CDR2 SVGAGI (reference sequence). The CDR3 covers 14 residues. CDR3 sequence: CASRGPGTNEKLFF. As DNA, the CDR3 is TGTGCCAGCAGAGGCCCAGGGACTAATGAAAAACTGTTTTTT.

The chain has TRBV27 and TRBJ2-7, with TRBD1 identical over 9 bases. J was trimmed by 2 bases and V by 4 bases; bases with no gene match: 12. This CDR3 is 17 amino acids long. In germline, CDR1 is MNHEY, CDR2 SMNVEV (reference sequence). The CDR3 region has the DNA TGTGCCAGCAGTTCGGGACAGGGAAGAGGACCTACCTACGAGCAGTACTTC. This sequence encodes CASSSGQGRGPTYEQYF.

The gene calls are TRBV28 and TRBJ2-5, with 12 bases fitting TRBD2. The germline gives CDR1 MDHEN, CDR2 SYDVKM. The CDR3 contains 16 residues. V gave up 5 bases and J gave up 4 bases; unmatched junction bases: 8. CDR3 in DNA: TGTGCCAGCAGTCGCCGACTAGCGGGGGCCGGAGAGACCCAGTACTTC. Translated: CASSRRLAGAGETQYF.

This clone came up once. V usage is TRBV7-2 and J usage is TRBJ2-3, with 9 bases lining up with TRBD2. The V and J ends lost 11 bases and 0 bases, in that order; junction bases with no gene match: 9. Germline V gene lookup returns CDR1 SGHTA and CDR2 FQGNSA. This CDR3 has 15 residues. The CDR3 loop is CAVTGLAKSTDTQYF. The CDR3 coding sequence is TGTGCCGTAACTGGACTAGCGAAAAGCACAGATACGCAGTATTTT.

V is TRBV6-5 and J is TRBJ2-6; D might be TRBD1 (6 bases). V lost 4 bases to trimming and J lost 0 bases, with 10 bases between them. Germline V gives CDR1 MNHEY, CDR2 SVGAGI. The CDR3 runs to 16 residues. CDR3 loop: CASSWTASSGANVLTF. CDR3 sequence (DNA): TGTGCCAGCAGTTGGACAGCAAGCTCTGGGGCCAACGTCCTGACTTTC.

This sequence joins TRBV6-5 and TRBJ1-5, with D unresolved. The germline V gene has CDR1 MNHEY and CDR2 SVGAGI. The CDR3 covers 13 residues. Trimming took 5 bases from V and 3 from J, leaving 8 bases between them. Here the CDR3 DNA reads TGTGCCAGCAGTGGGCAGTTCAATCAGCCCCAGCATTTT. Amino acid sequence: CASSGQFNQPQHF.

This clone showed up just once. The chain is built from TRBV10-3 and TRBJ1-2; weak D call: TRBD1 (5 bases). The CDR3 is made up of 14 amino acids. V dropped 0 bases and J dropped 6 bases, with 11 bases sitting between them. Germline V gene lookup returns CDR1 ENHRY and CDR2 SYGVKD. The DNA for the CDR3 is TGTGCCATCAGTGAGTCGCGGGGCGCAGATGGCTACACCTTC. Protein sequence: CAISESRGADGYTF.

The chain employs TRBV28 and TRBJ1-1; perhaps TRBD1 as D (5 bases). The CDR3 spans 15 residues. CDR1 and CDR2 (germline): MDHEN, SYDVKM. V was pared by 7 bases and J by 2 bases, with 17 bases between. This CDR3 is CASTRGGVGNTEAFF. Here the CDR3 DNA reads TGTGCCAGCACCCGGGGAGGGGTAGGAAACACTGAAGCTTTCTTT. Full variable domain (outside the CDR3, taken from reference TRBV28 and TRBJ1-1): DVKVTQSSRYLVKRTGEKVFLECVQDMDHENMFWYRQDPGLGLRLIYFSYDVKMKEKGDIPEGYSVSREKKERFSLILESASTNQTSMYLCASTRGGVGNTEAFFGQGTRLTVV.

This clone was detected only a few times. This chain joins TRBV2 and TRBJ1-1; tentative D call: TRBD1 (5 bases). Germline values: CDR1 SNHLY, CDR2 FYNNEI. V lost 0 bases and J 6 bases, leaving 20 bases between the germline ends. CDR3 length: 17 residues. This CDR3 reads CASSEAGRVALGAEAFF. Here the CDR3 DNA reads TGTGCCAGCAGTGAAGCGGGCAGGGTGGCACTGGGCGCTGAAGCTTTCTTT.